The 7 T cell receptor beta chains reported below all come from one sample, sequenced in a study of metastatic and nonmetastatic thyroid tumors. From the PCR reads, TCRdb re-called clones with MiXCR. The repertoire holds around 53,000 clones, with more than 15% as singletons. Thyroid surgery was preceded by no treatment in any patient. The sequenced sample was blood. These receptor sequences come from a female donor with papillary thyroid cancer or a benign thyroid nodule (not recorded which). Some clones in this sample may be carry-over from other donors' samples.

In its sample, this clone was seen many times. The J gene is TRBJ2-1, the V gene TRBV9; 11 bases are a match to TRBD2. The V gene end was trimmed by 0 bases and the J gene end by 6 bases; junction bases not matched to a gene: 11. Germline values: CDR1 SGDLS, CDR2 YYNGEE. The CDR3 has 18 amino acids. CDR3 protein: CASSVGMTSGVPGNEQFF. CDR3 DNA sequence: TGTGCCAGCAGCGTAGGAATGACTAGCGGGGTCCCCGGCAATGAGCAGTTCTTC.

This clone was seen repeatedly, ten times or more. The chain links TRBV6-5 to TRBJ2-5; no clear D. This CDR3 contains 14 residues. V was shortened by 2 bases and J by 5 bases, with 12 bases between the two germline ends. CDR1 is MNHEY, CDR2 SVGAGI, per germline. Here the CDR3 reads CASSYETTPETQYF. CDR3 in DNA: TGTGCCAGCAGTTACGAGACGACCCCGGAGACCCAGTACTTC.

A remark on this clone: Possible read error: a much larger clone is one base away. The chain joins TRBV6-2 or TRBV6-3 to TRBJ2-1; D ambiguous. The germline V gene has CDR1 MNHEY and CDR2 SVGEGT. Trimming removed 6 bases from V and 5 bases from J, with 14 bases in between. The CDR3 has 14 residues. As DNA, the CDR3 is TGTGCCAGCAGCAGAAGTAGTGTACACAATGAGCAGTTCTTC. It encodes CASSRSSVHNEQFF.

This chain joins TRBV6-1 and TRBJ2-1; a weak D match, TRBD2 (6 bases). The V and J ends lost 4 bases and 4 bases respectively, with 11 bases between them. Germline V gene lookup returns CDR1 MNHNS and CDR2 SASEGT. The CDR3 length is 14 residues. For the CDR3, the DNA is TGTGCCAGCAGTGCCTCGGGAGCTTACAATGAGCAGTTCTTC. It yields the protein CASSASGAYNEQFF.

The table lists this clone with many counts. CDR3 DNA: TGTGCCACCCGACAGGGGAACTATGGCTACACCTTC. Its protein is CATRQGNYGYTF. This chain uses TRBV6-2 or TRBV6-3 with TRBJ1-2, with 8 bases that match TRBD1. Unmatched junction bases numbered 3, after V lost 10 bases and J lost 2 bases. The germline V gene encodes CDR1 MNHEY and CDR2 SVGEGT. This CDR3 contains 12 residues.

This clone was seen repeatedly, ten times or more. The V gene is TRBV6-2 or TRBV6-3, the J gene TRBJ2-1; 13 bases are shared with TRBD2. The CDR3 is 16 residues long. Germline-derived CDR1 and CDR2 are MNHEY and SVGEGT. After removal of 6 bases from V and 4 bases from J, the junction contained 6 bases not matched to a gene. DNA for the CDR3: TGTGCCAGCAGGCAGGGACTAGCGGGACAGTACAATGAGCAGTTCTTC. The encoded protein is CASRQGLAGQYNEQFF.

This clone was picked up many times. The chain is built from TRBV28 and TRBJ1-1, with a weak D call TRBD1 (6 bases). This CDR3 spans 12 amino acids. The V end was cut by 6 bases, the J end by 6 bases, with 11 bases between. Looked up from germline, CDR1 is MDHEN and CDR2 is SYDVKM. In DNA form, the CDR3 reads TGTGCCAGCAGGGCAGGGGTCGCTGAAGCTTTCTTT. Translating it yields CASRAGVAEAFF.